This TCR beta chain originates from a study of monozygotic twins with inflammatory bowel disease. This CDR3 has 15 residues. Germline V lookup: CDR1 MNHEY, CDR2 SMNVEV (reference sequence). TCRdb re-called the 5' RACE reads and catalogs CDR3 proteins one per entry, DNA excluded. The listing records about 330,000 distinct CDR3 sequences. This TCR was recovered from a human donor with ulcerative colitis or Crohn's disease, or a healthy co-twin of an affected twin (not recorded which). The specimen sequenced was blood. V and J are TRBV27 and TRBJ1-5; TCRdb picks TRBD1, but there is no DNA to check that call. The chain's CDR3 is CASSLGTGPNQPQHF.